The 23 T cell receptor beta chains below were found in one sample sequenced in a study of blood T cell repertoires in COVID-19. Profiled with immunoSEQ multiplex PCR; TCRdb holds only in-frame clones, not every one. The table has roughly 18,000 clones, 77% seen once. The specimen was peripheral blood. These receptors all stem from a man aged 70 or older with COVID-19, enrolled during active disease.

J is TRBJ1-1 and V is TRBV2; 8 bases align to TRBD1. Germline assignment: CDR1 SNHLY and CDR2 FYNNEI. Trimming removed 8 bases from V and 6 bases from J; junction bases left unmatched: 8. This CDR3 comprises 13 residues. This CDR3 is CASAGQGGAEAFF. The CDR3 region has the DNA TGTGCCAGCGCAGGACAGGGAGGAGCTGAAGCTTTCTTT.

The rearrangement links TRBV6-4 to TRBJ2-1, with D perhaps TRBD2 (5 bases). The CDR3 sequence is 12 residues long. In germline, CDR1 is MRHNA, CDR2 SNTAGT. The V end was cut by 8 bases, the J end by 9 bases, with 14 bases between. CDR3 in DNA: TGTGCCAGCCGAGACGGGAAGGCTGAGCAGTTCTTC. Translating gives CASRDGKAEQFF.

This clone is medium-sized (0.01 to 0.1%) within its sample. V usage is TRBV5-5 and J usage is TRBJ2-7, with 12 bases that match TRBD1. CDR3 length: 16 amino acids. Unmatched junction bases numbered 7, after V lost 2 bases and J lost 4 bases. The germline V gene has CDR1 SGHKS and CDR2 YYEKEE (reference sequence). As DNA, the CDR3 is TGTGCCAGCAGCTTAGCACCGGGACAGGGGGCTTACGAGCAGTACTTC. Translating gives CASSLAPGQGAYEQYF. The whole variable domain, remainder taken from reference TRBV5-5 and TRBJ2-7, is DAGVTQSPTHLIKTRGQQVTLRCSPISGHKSVSWYQQVLGQGPQFIFQYYEKEERGRGNFPDRFSARQFPNYSSELNVNALLLGDSALYLCASSLAPGQGAYEQYFGPGTRLTVT.

The CDR3 DNA is TGTGCCAGCAGTTACGGCCAAGGACAGGGAGGCACTAATGAAAAACTGTTTTTT. It yields the protein CASSYGQGQGGTNEKLFF. The chain uses TRBV6-2 or TRBV6-3 and TRBJ1-4; the match to TRBD1 covers 8 bases. The V gene's germline CDR1 is MNHEY and CDR2 SVGEGT. This CDR3 comprises 18 residues. With 2 bases clipped from V and 2 bases from J, the junction kept 10 bases outside the gene matches.

V is TRBV11-2 and J is TRBJ2-3, with 7 bases fitting TRBD2. Trimming took 3 bases from V and 0 from J; bases not matched to a gene: 6. Germline assignment: CDR1 SGHAT and CDR2 FQNNGV. This CDR3 comprises 16 residues. CDR3 sequence (DNA): TGTGCCAGCAGCTTGCCGCTAGCGGTTAGCACAGATACGCAGTATTTT. Protein: CASSLPLAVSTDTQYF.

The chain couples TRBV5-1 to TRBJ2-7; TRBD1 is a possible D gene (5 bases). Germline values: CDR1 SGHRS, CDR2 YFSETQ. Trimming shortened V by 4 bases and J by 3 bases, and 11 bases separated the two germline ends. The CDR3 has 13 amino acids. CDR3 in amino acids: CASSPQGDYEQYF. CDR3 nucleotides: TGCGCCAGCAGCCCCCAGGGCGACTACGAGCAGTACTTC.

The chain employs TRBV24-1 and TRBJ2-6, with 7 bases lining up with TRBD1. Losses at the gene ends were 4 bases for V and 0 bases for J; bases not matched to a gene: 11. Germline CDR1 KGHDR, CDR2 SFDVKD. The CDR3 contains 19 residues. The CDR3 sequence is CATSERPAGGTSGANVLTF. CDR3 DNA sequence: TGTGCCACCAGTGAACGACCCGCAGGGGGAACCTCTGGGGCCAACGTCCTGACTTTC.

This sequence joins TRBV12-3 or TRBV12-4 and TRBJ1-2; 7 positions agree with TRBD1. Trimming cost V 3 bases and J 7 bases; bases outside gene matches: 5. CDR3 size: 13 residues. CDR3 in amino acids: CASSLEGAGGYTF. Here the CDR3 DNA reads TGTGCCAGCAGTTTGGAGGGGGCGGGTGGCTACACCTTC.

The chain combines TRBV6-2 or TRBV6-3 with TRBJ2-5, with D possibly TRBD2 on 6 matching bases. V lost 2 bases and J lost 3, with 13 bases in between. The length of the CDR3 is 15 residues. CDR1 MNHEY and CDR2 SVGEGT come from the germline V gene. The CDR3 sequence is CASSYRLGTEETQYF. As DNA, the CDR3 is TGTGCCAGCAGTTACCGACTAGGGACTGAAGAGACCCAGTACTTC.

The chain combines TRBV7-9 with TRBJ1-2; D remains ambiguous. Germline loops: CDR1 SEHNR, CDR2 FQNEAQ (reference sequence). The CDR3 is 12 residues long. Trimming shortened V by 2 bases and J by 4 bases, and 5 bases separated the two germline ends. The CDR3 reads CASSLHIYGYTF. The CDR3 DNA is TGTGCCAGCAGCTTACACATCTATGGCTACACCTTC.

The chain joins TRBV19 to TRBJ2-7, with D possibly being TRBD1 (5 bases). The CDR3 extends over 15 amino acids. Trimming took 3 bases from V and 5 from J, leaving 17 bases between them. The germline V gene encodes CDR1 LNHDA and CDR2 SQIVND (reference sequence). DNA for the CDR3: TGTGCCAGTAGTATTATGAAAACAGGAACCCACGAGCAGTACTTC. Residues: CASSIMKTGTHEQYF.

The chain carries TRBV7-3 and TRBJ2-1, with 14 bases that match TRBD2. The CDR3 loop spans 15 amino acids. V gave up 4 bases and J gave up 6 bases; unmatched junction bases: 2. The germline CDR1 and CDR2 sequences are SGHTA and FQGTGA. The CDR3 coding sequence is TGTGCCAGCAGCTCGACTAGCGGGGGGGCCAATGAGCAGTTCTTC. This translates into CASSSTSGGANEQFF.

This clone came up a few times. The chain is built from TRBV3-1 (or the pseudogene TRBV3-2) and TRBJ2-5, with 7 bases fitting TRBD1. This CDR3 is 14 amino acids long. The germline CDR1 and CDR2 sequences are LGHDT and YNNKEL (reference sequence). The ends lost 4 bases at V and 7 bases at J; junction bases unmatched: 9. In DNA, the CDR3 is TGTGCCAGCAGCCCCACAGGGGAACGGGGGACCCAGTACTTC. Protein: CASSPTGERGTQYF.

V usage is TRBV5-1 and J usage is TRBJ2-5; no reliable D call. The CDR3 consists of 15 residues. The germline gives CDR1 SGHRS, CDR2 YFSETQ. V shed 0 bases and J shed 5 bases, with 14 bases lying between them. CDR3 amino acids: CASSLDIVSWETQYF. In DNA, the CDR3 is TGCGCCAGCAGCTTGGACATCGTCTCTTGGGAGACCCAGTACTTC.

The chain combines TRBV9 with TRBJ2-7; tentatively, D is TRBD2 (5 bases). In germline, CDR1 is SGDLS, CDR2 YYNGEE. The CDR3 runs 14 residues. V lost 1 base and J lost 6, with 14 bases in between. CDR3 amino acids: CASSVRGLDAEQYF. The CDR3 nucleotides read TGTGCCAGCAGCGTAAGAGGGCTCGACGCCGAGCAGTACTTC.

This sequence joins TRBV5-1 and TRBJ2-3; D unresolved. From germline, CDR1 is SGHRS and CDR2 YFSETQ. Trimming shortened V by 1 base and J by 6 bases, and 6 bases separated the two germline ends. The CDR3 loop spans 12 amino acids. The CDR3 nucleotides are TGCGCCAGCAGCTTGACCGGGGATACGCAGTATTTT. Translation gives CASSLTGDTQYF.

This rearrangement joins TRBV3-1 (or the pseudogene TRBV3-2) to TRBJ2-3; the D gene is possibly TRBD2 (5 bases). Trimming left V 2 bases short and J 4 bases short, with 7 bases between. Germline assignment: CDR1 LGHDT and CDR2 YNNKEL (reference sequence). The CDR3 runs to 13 residues. The DNA for the CDR3 is TGTGCCAGCAGCCAACGGGGTTCAGATACGCAGTATTTT. Amino acid sequence: CASSQRGSDTQYF.

CDR3 DNA: TGTGCCAGCAGCCAAGGAAGTCAGGACTGGTATGGCTACACCTTC. This translates into CASSQGSQDWYGYTF. The chain joins TRBV4-2 to TRBJ1-2; no firm D call. The germline V gene encodes CDR1 LGHNA and CDR2 YNFKEQ. V lost 1 base, J lost 5 bases, and 14 bases lay in between. The CDR3 runs to 15 residues.

This clone came up a few times. J is TRBJ1-2 and V is TRBV27, with 9 bases lining up with TRBD1. The CDR3 length is 17 residues. V lost 1 base and J lost 7; bases outside the gene matches: 13. Germline V lookup: CDR1 MNHEY, CDR2 SMNVEV (reference sequence). CDR3 in amino acids: CASSLFLDRGRSGGYTF. As DNA, the CDR3 is TGTGCCAGCAGTTTATTTCTGGACAGGGGACGTTCGGGTGGCTACACCTTC.

The V gene is TRBV6-2 or TRBV6-3, the J gene TRBJ2-3, with TRBD1 identical over 11 bases. The germline V gene encodes CDR1 MNHEY and CDR2 SVGEGT. V gave up 6 bases and J gave up 4 bases; unmatched junction bases: 6. This CDR3 has 15 amino acids. This CDR3 is CASSPAGQGADTQYF. CDR3 bases: TGTGCCAGCAGCCCCGCGGGACAGGGGGCAGATACGCAGTATTTT.

This sequence joins TRBV24-1 and TRBJ1-1; 7 bases map to TRBD1. This CDR3 comprises 14 residues. With V trimmed by 4 bases and J by 4 bases, 5 bases remained unmatched. Looked up from germline, CDR1 is KGHDR and CDR2 is SFDVKD. CDR3: CATSEGDRLTEAFF. CDR3 nucleotides: TGTGCCACCAGTGAGGGGGACAGACTCACTGAAGCTTTCTTT.

This sequence joins TRBV19 and TRBJ1-6; D uncertain. The V and J ends lost 6 bases and 0 bases respectively, with 12 bases between them. CDR3 size: 16 residues. The germline CDR1 and CDR2 sequences are LNHDA and SQIVND (reference sequence). Here the CDR3 DNA reads TGTGCCAGTAGCAACCCCCGGAGCTCCTATAATTCACCCCTCCACTTT. It codes for CASSNPRSSYNSPLHF.

The V and J genes are TRBV28 and TRBJ2-1; 7 positions match TRBD1. The germline gives CDR1 MDHEN, CDR2 SYDVKM. V was clipped by 7 bases and J by 9 bases; unmatched bases: 9. The CDR3 sequence is 13 residues long. The CDR3 DNA follows: TGTGCCAGCATCCTAAAGGGGGCCAGTGAGCAGTTCTTC. It is translated as CASILKGASEQFF. Variable domain in full (rest from reference TRBV28 and TRBJ2-1): DVKVTQSSRYLVKRTGEKVFLECVQDMDHENMFWYRQDPGLGLRLIYFSYDVKMKEKGDIPEGYSVSREKKERFSLILESASTNQTSMYLCASILKGASEQFFGPGTRLTVL.